What follows describes a single T cell receptor (beta chain). This specimen belongs to a study of control samples from healthy donors and cancer patients. Clones were sequenced by immunoSEQ multiplex PCR, and TCRdb holds only the in-frame ones, with some missing. Found here are about 160,000 clones, 80% to 95% of them singletons; the top ten hold 0.68%. This CDR3 region has 14 residues. Germline V gene data show CDR1 as SGHNT and CDR2 as YYREEE (reference sequence). J lost 1 base, V lost 2 bases, and 0 bases had no gene match. The clonotype comes from a woman in her twenties or thirties in good health. V is TRBV5-4 and J is TRBJ2-4; TRBD2 matches at 7 bases. The specimen sequenced was blood. The CDR3 spells CASSFSGAKNIQYF. The DNA of the CDR3 is TGTGCCAGCAGCTTTAGCGGGGCCAAAAACATTCAGTACTTC.